This T cell receptor (beta chain) comes out of a study of human T cells and chemical hapten exposure. Study overall: There were per-sample TCR yield variations, arising mainly from small pooled library volume differences. Study-wide results and limits: As the donors had alopecia, their immune response may differ from healthy people's. DPC sensitization did not alter TCRs above 1 in 1000 frequency.

Germline-derived CDR1 and CDR2 are SQVTM and ANQGSEA. Deletions cut 1 base from V and 1 base from J, with 7 bases between. CDR3 length equals 13 residues. TCRdb recomputed calls from the RACE reads with MiXCR, one row per CDR3 protein. Altogether 99,000 or so distinct CDR3 sequences are present, 30% to 35% being singletons, with the ten largest covering 2.5% to 3.5%. Notes on this clonotype: The antigen remains unidentified.

The sample's time point: patch test 3, about 24 weeks after DPC sensitization. Specified treatment: therapeutic diphenylcyclopropenone sensitization with weekly scalp DPC. The chain links TRBV29-1 to TRBJ1-1, with D unresolved. This clonotype originated in a man in his forties with alopecia areata. Some clones in this sample may be carry-over from other donors' samples. Source: whole blood, taken in connection with sensitization to the hapten diphenylcyclopropenone (DPC). CDR3 in amino acids: CSVEGRANTEAFF. Here the CDR3 DNA reads TGCAGCGTTGAAGGGCGCGCGAACACTGAAGCTTTCTTT.